This T cell receptor (beta chain) emerged from a study of cytomegalovirus exposure and HLA in healthy donors. TCRdb's table, derived via immunoSEQ multiplex PCR, lists solely in-frame clones and lacks some. Among roughly 120,000 clones listed, around 88% were seen once. The donors were members of the validation cohort, which comprised about 130 subjects and was separate from the first cohort of more than 500 subjects. Whole-study results and caveats: Specificity of a few CMV-associated chains for CMV antigens was verified in vitro. The investigators catalogued about 170 TCR beta chains as cytomegalovirus-associated.

Trimming pared 6 bases from V and 1 base from J, leaving 17 bases between. The germline V gene encodes CDR1 SGHTS and CDR2 YDEGEE. The length of the CDR3 is 16 residues. With regard to this clone: Its antigen is currently unknown.

The chain joins TRBV5-8 to TRBJ1-5; D possibly corresponds to TRBD1 (5 bases). The sequenced material came from PBMCs. This sequence originates from a man aged 18 to 30 in good health and CMV-seronegative. The CDR3 here is CASTSGQGLSNQPQHF. In DNA, the CDR3 is TGTGCCAGCACCTCAGGCCAGGGACTCAGCAATCAGCCCCAGCATTTT.